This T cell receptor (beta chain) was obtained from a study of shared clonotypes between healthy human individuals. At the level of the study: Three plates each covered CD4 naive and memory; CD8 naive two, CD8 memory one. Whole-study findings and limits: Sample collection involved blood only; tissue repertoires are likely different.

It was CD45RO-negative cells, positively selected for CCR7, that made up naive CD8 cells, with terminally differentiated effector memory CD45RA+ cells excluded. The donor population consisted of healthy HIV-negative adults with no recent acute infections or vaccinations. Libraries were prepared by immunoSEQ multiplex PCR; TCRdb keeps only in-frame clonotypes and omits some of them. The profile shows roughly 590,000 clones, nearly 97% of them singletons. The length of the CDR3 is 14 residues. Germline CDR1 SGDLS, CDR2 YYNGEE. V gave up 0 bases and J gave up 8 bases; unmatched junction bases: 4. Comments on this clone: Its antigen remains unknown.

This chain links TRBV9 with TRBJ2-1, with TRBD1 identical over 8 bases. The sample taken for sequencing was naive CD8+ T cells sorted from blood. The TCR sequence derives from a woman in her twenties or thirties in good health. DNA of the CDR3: TGTGCCAGCAGCGTAGGGCAGGGGGCTGATGAGCAGTTCTTC. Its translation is CASSVGQGADEQFF. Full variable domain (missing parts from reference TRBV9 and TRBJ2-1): DSGVTQTPKHLITATGQRVTLRCSPRSGDLSVYWYQQSLDQGLQFLIQYYNGEERAKGNILERFSAQQFPDLHSELNLSSLELGDSALYFCASSVGQGADEQFFGPGTRLTVL.